This TCR beta chain was identified during a study of blood T cell repertoires in COVID-19. The repertoire was sequenced with immunoSEQ multiplex PCR; TCRdb's copy has only in-frame clones and lacks some. The sample consists of 100,000 to 150,000 clones, about 80% of them appearing once. V shed 0 bases and J 3 bases; nucleotides not matched to a gene: 7. The length of the CDR3 is 19 residues. Germline CDR1 SGDLS, CDR2 YYNGEE. The sequence came from a human donor in a cohort sampled during active COVID-19. Sequencing input: peripheral blood. The chain combines TRBV9 with TRBJ2-1; 15 bases agree with TRBD2. The CDR3 bases are TGTGCCAGCAGCGTAGGGCGGACTAGCGGGGGGGTTGGCTACAATGAGCAGTTCTTC. Translation: CASSVGRTSGGVGYNEQFF.